One sample yielded the 21 T cell receptor beta chains listed below, sequenced in a study of T cells in Graves' hyperthyroidism and ophthalmopathy. What was amplified from RNA transcripts were TCR beta CDR3 regions. HTBI primers were employed in a first-round RT-PCR of the TCR CDR3. TCRdb recomputed calls from the multiplex PCR reads with MiXCR, one row per CDR3 protein. The table records approximately 640,000 distinct CDR3 sequences, about 45% of them present only once. Source material: peripheral blood or thyroid tissue (not recorded which). These receptors all stem from an adult man with Graves' disease, either hyperthyroidism or ophthalmopathy (not recorded which).

The sample holds many counts of this clonotype. An end of the junction does not agree with germline; a read error may underlie this. V and J are TRBV5-1 and TRBJ2-7, with 9 bases identical to TRBD1. The CDR3 runs to 13 residues. CDR1 and CDR2 (germline): SGHRS, YFSETQ. This CDR3 is CASSWGQGGEQYF. As DNA, the CDR3 is TGTGCCAGCAGCTGGGGACAGGGCGGCGAGCAGTACTTC.

The chain carries TRBV29-1 and TRBJ2-5; 9 nucleotides agree with TRBD1. The CDR3 length is 13 residues. Unmatched junction bases numbered 3, after V lost 6 bases and J lost 1 base. The germline CDR1 and CDR2 sequences are SQVTM and ANQGSEA. The CDR3 spells CSVGQGIQETQYF. DNA of the CDR3: TGCAGCGTCGGACAGGGGATCCAAGAGACCCAGTACTTC.

This clonotype was found many times. The chain links TRBV5-5 to TRBJ1-5; D gene unclear. The germline gives CDR1 SGHKS, CDR2 YYEKEE (reference sequence). CDR3 length equals 13 residues. V dropped 8 bases and J dropped 0 bases, with 9 bases sitting between them. The CDR3 reads CASARDSNQPQHF. The DNA of the CDR3 is TGTGCCAGTGCAAGAGATAGCAATCAGCCCCAGCATTTT.

The CDR3 DNA is TGTGCTAGAGACCAGGACGGAGTGAGGGGCTACACCTTC. The encoded protein is CARDQDGVRGYTF. The V and J genes are TRBV10-3 and TRBJ1-2; D ambiguous. Germline CDR1 is ENHRY and CDR2 is SYGVKD. This CDR3 is built from 13 residues.

The CDR3 loop reads CASRSRTSGSQETQYF. CDR3 DNA: TGTGCCAGCAGATCGCGGACTAGCGGGAGTCAAGAGACCCAGTACTTC. This sequence joins TRBV7-9 and TRBJ2-5, with TRBD2 matching over 13 bases. V lost 6 bases to trimming and J lost 2 bases; unmatched junction nucleotides: 6. CDR3 length equals 16 residues. Germline values: CDR1 SEHNR, CDR2 FQNEAQ (reference sequence).

This clonotype was counted only a few times. A read error may explain this, as a much larger clone is one base away. This rearrangement joins TRBV2 to TRBJ1-6; D ambiguous. The CDR3 totals 14 residues. Germline V lookup: CDR1 SNHLY, CDR2 FYNNEI. Deletions cut 2 bases from V and 9 bases from J, with 11 bases between. The CDR3 reads CASSEREVGSPLHF. For the CDR3, the DNA is TGTGCCAGCAGTGAACGAGAGGTTGGTTCACCCCTCCACTTT.

The chain links TRBV10-3 to TRBJ1-6; 7 bases fit TRBD1. The length of the CDR3 is 17 residues. Losses at the gene ends were 10 bases for V and 10 bases for J; bases not matched to a gene: 22. Germline V gene sequence: CDR1 ENHRY, CDR2 SYGVKD. CDR3 DNA sequence: TGTGCCAGCAGGCCACGGCTTAGGGGGCCGGCCGAATCACCCCTCCACTTT. Protein product: CASRPRLRGPAESPLHF.

About this clonotype: Since a much larger clone is just one base distant, this may be a read error. The chain combines TRBV7-2 with TRBJ2-7; D may match TRBD1 or TRBD2 (5 bases each). The germline V gene has CDR1 SGHTA and CDR2 FQGNSA. This CDR3 has 14 amino acids. CDR3 sequence: CAGSSSGTTYEQYF. The CDR3 coding sequence is TGTGCCGGCAGCTCATCCGGGACCACCTACGAGCAGTACTTC. Together with reference TRBV7-2 and TRBJ2-7, the CDR3 gives the full variable domain: GAGVSQSPSNKVTEKGKDVELRCDPISGHTALYWYRQSLGQGLEFLIYFQGNSAPDKSGLPSDRFSAERTGGSVSTLTIQRTQQEDSAVYLCAGSSSGTTYEQYFGPGTRLTVT.

Here the CDR3 DNA reads TGTGCCAGCAGCCAGGGACCGACCCAAGAGACCCAGTACTTC. Translating gives CASSQGPTQETQYF. This chain uses TRBV7-2 with TRBJ2-5; D tentatively reads TRBD1 or TRBD2 (5 bases each). Germline V CDR1 and CDR2: SGHTA, FQGNSA. CDR3 size: 14 residues. The germline V and J ends were trimmed by 5 bases and 1 base, with 11 bases remaining between them.

This clonotype occurred many times. The chain is built from TRBV10-2 and TRBJ1-6; no firm D call. Germline CDR1 is WSHSY and CDR2 is SAAADI. V lost 3 bases and J lost 7, with 7 bases in between. The CDR3 loop spans 13 amino acids. The CDR3 spells CASSEAGNSPLHF. CDR3 DNA: TGCGCCAGCAGTGAAGCGGGGAATTCACCCCTCCACTTT.

V gene TRBV2 combines with J gene TRBJ2-7, with TRBD1 identical over 8 bases. CDR1 SNHLY and CDR2 FYNNEI come from the germline V gene. The CDR3 has 14 amino acids. The V and J ends lost 7 bases and 7 bases, in that order; junction bases with no gene match: 12. CDR3 region: CASTRQGSGSEQYF. DNA for the CDR3: TGTGCCAGCACCCGACAGGGGTCCGGTTCGGAGCAGTACTTC.

This clonotype showed up just once. The V gene is TRBV2, the J gene TRBJ1-5; TRBD1 aligns across 7 bases. Germline lookup yields CDR1 SNHLY and CDR2 FYNNEI. The CDR3 sequence is 14 residues long. V trimming: 8 bases; J trimming: 5 bases; junction bases outside the gene matches: 9. The chain's CDR3 is CASSPTGTHQPQHF. Written as DNA, the CDR3 is TGTGCCAGCTCACCGACAGGGACCCATCAGCCCCAGCATTTT. Looking up the rest from reference TRBV2 and TRBJ1-5 gives the full variable domain: EPEVTQTPSHQVTQMGQEVILRCVPISNHLYFYWYRQILGQKVEFLVSFYNNEISEKSEIFDDQFSVERPDGSNFTLKIRSTKLEDSAMYFCASSPTGTHQPQHFGDGTRLSIL.

There are many counts of this clonotype. The rearrangement joins TRBV15 to TRBJ1-1; no clear D. Germline V CDR1 and CDR2: LNHNV, YYDKDF (reference sequence). V shed 3 bases and J shed 7 bases, with 15 bases lying between them. The CDR3 sequence is 14 residues long. The CDR3 DNA follows: TGTGCCACCAGCAGCGTTCCAGAGAATTTTGAAGCTTTCTTT. Amino acid sequence: CATSSVPENFEAFF.

This clonotype was detected a few times. The genes are TRBV7-2 and TRBJ1-1; possible D gene TRBD1, 6 bases. Per the germline V gene, CDR1 is SGHTA and CDR2 is FQGNSA. This CDR3 comprises 12 residues. V lost 4 bases, J lost 10 bases, and 13 bases lay in between. Here the CDR3 reads CASSSTGSLAFF. The CDR3 DNA is TGTGCCAGCAGCTCAACAGGGTCATTAGCTTTCTTT.

This clonotype was seen only a few times. V gene TRBV10-3 combines with J gene TRBJ2-3; D is unresolved. V was shortened by 2 bases and J by 4 bases, with 7 bases between the two germline ends. The CDR3 loop spans 13 amino acids. Germline CDR1 is ENHRY and CDR2 is SYGVKD. CDR3 in amino acids: CAISELGPDTQYF. CDR3 nucleotides: TGTGCCATCAGTGAGCTTGGGCCAGATACGCAGTATTTT.

V and J are TRBV29-1 and TRBJ2-7; a weak D match, TRBD1 (5 bases). Germline loops: CDR1 SQVTM, CDR2 ANQGSEA. V lost 8 bases and J 4 bases, leaving 18 bases between the germline ends. This CDR3 comprises 13 residues. The CDR3 spells CSLGQGFSYEQYF. Written as DNA, the CDR3 is TGCAGCTTGGGGCAGGGCTTCTCGTACGAGCAGTACTTC.

V gene TRBV20-1 combines with J gene TRBJ1-4; 8 nucleotides align to TRBD1. The CDR3 runs 14 residues. Germline V lookup: CDR1 DFQATT, CDR2 SNEGSKA (reference sequence). The junction had 8 bases not matched to a gene; V was cut back by 3 bases and J by 8 bases. CDR3 residues: CSARTTGGGEKLFF. DNA of the CDR3: TGCAGTGCTAGGACAACAGGGGGAGGAGAAAAACTGTTTTTT.

This rearrangement joins TRBV10-2 to TRBJ1-1; 7 bases fit TRBD1. With V trimmed by 4 bases and J by 1 base, 9 bases remained unmatched. CDR1 and CDR2 from the germline V gene are WSHSY and SAAADI. CDR3 size: 16 residues. The CDR3, as DNA: TGCGCCAGCAGTGGACAGGGAAACTTGGGGAACACTGAAGCTTTCTTT. Translating it yields CASSGQGNLGNTEAFF.

This clonotype was seen repeatedly, ten times or more. This chain joins TRBV5-1 and TRBJ1-2; D may be TRBD1 (5 bases). The CDR3 consists of 13 residues. Per germline, CDR1 SGHRS and CDR2 YFSETQ. V gave up 3 bases and J gave up 3 bases, with 9 bases separating them. This CDR3 is CASSWDRDYGYTF. As DNA, the CDR3 is TGCGCCAGCAGCTGGGACCGAGACTATGGCTACACCTTC.

The gene calls are TRBV20-1 and TRBJ1-2; TRBD1 matches 11 bases. Germline V lookup: CDR1 DFQATT, CDR2 SNEGSKA (reference sequence). V lost 2 bases and J lost 3; bases outside the gene matches: 2. There are 14 residues in the CDR3. CDR3 sequence (DNA): TGCAGTGCTAGAAGGACAGGGGGCGACTATGGCTACACCTTC. This codes for CSARRTGGDYGYTF.

In the case of this clonotype: A much larger clonotype is one base distant, so this may be a read error. The chain combines TRBV10-3 with TRBJ2-7; perhaps TRBD1 as D (6 bases). Per the germline V gene, CDR1 is ENHRY and CDR2 is SYGVKD. The CDR3 is made up of 14 amino acids. With 5 bases removed from V and 4 bases from J, the gap between germline ends came to 15 bases. The CDR3 here is CAISTVQGSYEQYF. Here the CDR3 DNA reads TGTGCCATCAGTACAGTTCAGGGGTCGTACGAGCAGTACTTC.